Below are 30 T cell receptor beta chains sequenced from a single sample in a study of blood T cells in healthy people across ages (dated by TCRdb to the mid-2010s). Libraries were constructed by 5' RACE. TCRdb lists the instrument as Illumina HiSeq 2500. The second PCR ran for about 7 to 11 cycles and used a J-beta primer mix along with a sample-barcoded 5' primer. In TCRdb, the public reads were trimmed at Q25 with fastp and aligned with MiXCR, with productive beta chains retained. Here each entry gathers all rows of one CDR3 protein and keeps the most common genes and DNA. This sample is represented by 750,000 to 850,000 distinct CDR3 sequences; just under 25% of them were singletons. The top ten clonotypes cover approximately 4% of the sample. The data were also submitted as part of a second study, on T cells of mothers and their children.

Sample: blood. These receptor sequences come from a boy between 10 and 17 years old in good health.

This clonotype was detected a few times. The chain carries TRBV20-1 and TRBJ2-7; tentatively, D is TRBD1 or TRBD2 (6 bases each). Germline-derived CDR1 and CDR2 are DFQATT and SNEGSKA (reference sequence). The CDR3 runs 12 residues. Trimming shortened V by 7 bases and J by 6 bases, and 16 bases separated the two germline ends. DNA for the CDR3: TGCAGTGGGAGGGGGGCTAGCCCCGAGCAGTACTTC. Translating it yields CSGRGASPEQYF.

J is TRBJ2-1 and V is TRBV12-3 or TRBV12-4; D unclear. CDR3 size: 16 residues. The V and J ends lost 5 bases and 1 base respectively, with 15 bases between them. The CDR3 bases are TGTGCCAGCAGTCCTCCGGGTTTGCGGTCCTACAATGAGCAGTTCTTC. The encoded protein is CASSPPGLRSYNEQFF.

This sequence joins TRBV18 and TRBJ1-2; D unresolved. V lost 2 bases and J lost 6, with 13 bases in between. CDR3 size: 14 residues. Germline CDR1 and CDR2: KGHSH and LQKENI. CDR3 DNA: TGTGCCAGCTCACCAGTCGAAGCTCGCGATGGCTACACCTTC. Its protein is CASSPVEARDGYTF.

V usage is TRBV3-1 and J usage is TRBJ1-2; no reliable D call. The CDR3 length is 14 residues. CDR1 is LGHDT and CDR2 is YNNKEL in the germline V gene (reference sequence). V lost 0 bases and J 4 bases, leaving 9 bases between the germline ends. Here the CDR3 DNA reads TGTGCCAGCAGCCAAGAAGGGAACGGCTATGGCTACACCTTC. Protein product: CASSQEGNGYGYTF.

The CDR3 is CASSPGTDPLGTEAFF. Written as DNA, the CDR3 is TGTGCCAGCAGCCCCGGGACAGATCCACTTGGCACTGAAGCTTTCTTT. The J gene is TRBJ1-1, the V gene TRBV5-5; 7 bases line up with TRBD1. CDR3 length equals 16 residues. Germline values: CDR1 SGHKS, CDR2 YYEKEE (reference sequence). V was clipped by 4 bases and J by 4 bases; unmatched bases: 13.

This clonotype was detected only once. The genes are TRBV3-1 and TRBJ2-5; D remains unclear. This CDR3 has 13 residues. The V gene's germline CDR1 is LGHDT and CDR2 YNNKEL (reference sequence). V lost 4 bases and J lost 5, with 11 bases in between. In DNA, the CDR3 is TGTGCCAGCAGCCTTGTTGATATGGAGACCCAGTACTTC. It yields the protein CASSLVDMETQYF.

This chain links TRBV6-2 or TRBV6-3 with TRBJ2-1; no definite D call. The better agreement between TRBJ2-7 and the DNA end casts doubt on the J call. CDR3 size: 13 residues. Germline loops: CDR1 MNHEY, CDR2 SVGEGT. CDR3: CASSYRALYEQYF. The CDR3 nucleotides are TGTGCCAGCAGTTACAGGGCCCTCTACGAGCAGTACTTC.

V is TRBV30 and J is TRBJ2-5; TRBD2 matches 12 bases. The length of the CDR3 is 17 residues. The V gene end was trimmed by 0 bases and the J gene end by 1 base; junction bases not matched to a gene: 6. Germline loops: CDR1 GTSNPN, CDR2 SVGIG (reference sequence). As DNA, the CDR3 is TGTGCCTGGAGTGTATCTCGGACTAGCGGGGTCCAAGAGACCCAGTACTTC. Its translation: CAWSVSRTSGVQETQYF.

This rearrangement joins TRBV5-5 to TRBJ2-5, with a possible D match to TRBD2 (6 bases). Between the trimmed V and J ends, which lost 0 bases and 5 bases, there was a span of 14 bases. This CDR3 is 15 amino acids long. Germline lookup yields CDR1 SGHKS and CDR2 YYEKEE (reference sequence). The CDR3 reads CASSLGRGAPETQYF. The CDR3 DNA is TGTGCCAGCAGCTTGGGGCGGGGAGCCCCCGAGACCCAGTACTTC.

This clonotype was recorded a few times. The rearrangement links TRBV11-2 to TRBJ2-2; possibly TRBD1 for D (6 bases). V dropped 2 bases and J dropped 2 bases, with 12 bases sitting between them. Germline assignment: CDR1 SGHAT and CDR2 FQNNGV. The CDR3 is 16 residues long. CDR3 sequence (DNA): TGTGCCAGCAGCTTAAACCCGGGACAAAACACCGGGGAGCTGTTTTTT. It yields the protein CASSLNPGQNTGELFF. Full variable domain (missing parts from reference TRBV11-2 and TRBJ2-2): EAGVAQSPRYKIIEKRQSVAFWCNPISGHATLYWYQQILGQGPKLLIQFQNNGVVDDSQLPKDRFSAERLKGVDSTLKIQPAKLEDSAVYLCASSLNPGQNTGELFFGEGSRLTVL.

This clonotype was detected only a few times. This rearrangement joins TRBV7-2 to TRBJ2-5, with 10 bases aligning to TRBD2. The J call is in doubt because the DNA end fits TRBJ2-7 better. Looked up from germline, CDR1 is SGHTA and CDR2 is FQGNSA. The CDR3 covers 16 residues. Here the CDR3 reads CASSSRTSGLTYEQYF. CDR3 DNA sequence: TGTGCCAGCAGCTCAAGGACTAGCGGATTAACCTACGAGCAGTACTTC.

J is TRBJ1-2 and V is TRBV20-1, with 9 bases lining up with TRBD1. The CDR3 sequence is 14 residues long. Trimming removed 3 bases from V and 7 bases from J; junction bases left unmatched: 9. Germline lookup yields CDR1 DFQATT and CDR2 SNEGSKA (reference sequence). The CDR3 bases are TGCAGTGCTAGGCCGGGACAGGGAGCACTTGGCTACACCTTC. Its protein product is CSARPGQGALGYTF.

This clonotype was seen only a few times. The rearrangement joins TRBV5-1 to TRBJ1-5, with 8 bases matching TRBD1. V trimming: 5 bases; J trimming: 2 bases; junction bases outside the gene matches: 6. Germline loops: CDR1 SGHRS, CDR2 YFSETQ. The CDR3 is 15 residues long. This CDR3 reads CASRLTGEGNQPQHF. In DNA form, the CDR3 reads TGCGCCAGCAGATTGACAGGGGAAGGCAATCAGCCCCAGCATTTT.

This clonotype was counted only a few times. The rearrangement uses TRBV11-3 and TRBJ2-1; 8 bases line up with TRBD2. This CDR3 comprises 15 residues. The V segment lost 3 bases and the J segment 4 bases; nucleotides outside the gene matches: 5. Germline values: CDR1 SGHNT, CDR2 YENEEA. CDR3 in amino acids: CASSFGRGAYNEQFF. Here the CDR3 DNA reads TGTGCCAGCAGCTTTGGGCGGGGGGCATACAATGAGCAGTTCTTC.

V is TRBV7-9 and J is TRBJ1-6; D remains unclear. The germline V and J ends were trimmed by 4 bases and 7 bases, with 11 bases remaining between them. The CDR3 consists of 14 residues. Germline V gene sequence: CDR1 SEHNR, CDR2 FQNEAQ (reference sequence). CDR3 sequence: CASSSADENSPLHF. CDR3 nucleotide sequence: TGTGCCAGCAGCTCGGCGGACGAAAATTCACCCCTCCACTTT.

This clonotype appeared a few times. The chain links TRBV11-2 to TRBJ2-5; D not certain. The DNA end lines up better with TRBJ2-1; the J call may be wrong. The CDR3 extends over 18 amino acids. Germline lookup yields CDR1 SGHAT and CDR2 FQNNGV. CDR3 nucleotide sequence: TGTGCCAGCAGCTTCCACTTGGCGGCCACTCAAGGGTACAATGAGCAGTTCTTC. Translation gives CASSFHLAATQGYNEQFF.

The chain employs TRBV27 and TRBJ2-7, with D possibly being TRBD1 (6 bases). Trimming shortened V by 6 bases and J by 5 bases, and 23 bases separated the two germline ends. Germline CDR1 and CDR2: MNHEY and SMNVEV (reference sequence). The CDR3 sequence is 16 residues long. The CDR3 sequence is CASSTPLGHLRDEQYF. The CDR3 region has the DNA TGTGCCAGCAGCACCCCTCTGGGACACCTTCGGGACGAGCAGTACTTC.

This clonotype was recorded many times. The V call is TRBV12-3 or TRBV12-4, the J call TRBJ1-2; D not resolved. The CDR3 sequence is 12 residues long. The ends were cut back, 1 base at V and 2 bases at J, with 2 bases in the middle. CDR3 coding DNA: TGTGCCAGCAGTTTAGAGAACTATGGCTACACCTTC. It specifies CASSLENYGYTF.

The chain couples TRBV7-2 to TRBJ1-6; possible D gene TRBD1, 5 bases. The ends were cut back, 1 base at V and 10 bases at J, with 8 bases in the middle. Germline V CDR1 and CDR2: SGHTA, FQGNSA. The CDR3 loop spans 13 amino acids. The CDR3 DNA follows: TGTGCCAGCAGCTTAGTAGGGGCCTCACCCCTCCACTTT. Its protein product is CASSLVGASPLHF.

There are a few counts of this clonotype. V gene TRBV7-9 combines with J gene TRBJ2-5; perhaps D is TRBD1 or TRBD2 (6 bases each). The end of the DNA fits TRBJ2-7 better, so the J call may be wrong. Germline loops: CDR1 SEHNR, CDR2 FQNEAQ (reference sequence). CDR3 length equals 15 residues. CDR3 nucleotides: TGTGCCAGCAGCTTATCGGGGGCCTACTCCTACGAGCAGTACTTC. This gives the protein CASSLSGAYSYEQYF.

In this sample, this clonotype turned up a few times. The chain carries TRBV4-3 and TRBJ2-2; D possibly matches TRBD1 or TRBD2 (5 bases each). Trimming removed 1 base from V and 7 bases from J, with 13 bases in between. Germline lookup yields CDR1 LGHNA and CDR2 YSLEER. The CDR3 is 15 residues long. CDR3 sequence: CASSQVWDPSGELFF. Here the CDR3 DNA reads TGCGCCAGCAGCCAAGTTTGGGACCCCAGCGGGGAGCTGTTTTTT.

This clonotype came up a few times. The V gene is TRBV7-9, the J gene TRBJ2-1; TRBD2 matches 11 bases. Per the germline V gene, CDR1 is SEHNR and CDR2 is FQNEAQ (reference sequence). The length of the CDR3 is 14 residues. The V and J ends lost 6 bases and 8 bases, in that order; junction bases with no gene match: 6. The CDR3 DNA reads as TGTGCCAGCAGGCCTAGCGGGGGGATCCATGAGCAGTTCTTC. Translating it yields CASRPSGGIHEQFF.

The CDR3 loop reads CASSLGGASHYGYTF. The CDR3 DNA reads as TGTGCCAGCAGCTTAGGAGGGGCGAGTCACTATGGCTACACCTTC. This chain joins TRBV7-2 and TRBJ1-2, with D possibly TRBD1 on 5 matching bases. This CDR3 has 15 residues. Trimming shortened V by 1 base and J by 3 bases, and 12 bases separated the two germline ends. CDR1 and CDR2 (germline): SGHTA, FQGNSA.

This chain links TRBV13 with TRBJ1-1, with 9 nucleotides matching TRBD1. Looked up from germline, CDR1 is PRHDT and CDR2 is FYEKMQ (reference sequence). The CDR3 has 16 residues. Germline trimming cut 4 bases from V and 6 bases from J; bases unmatched to any gene: 12. For the CDR3, the DNA is TGTGCCAGCAGCTCCCAGGGACAGGGAAGATTCGCTGAAGCTTTCTTT. Encoded protein: CASSSQGQGRFAEAFF.

The CDR3 protein is CASSLVTGSSYEQYF. CDR3 coding DNA: TGTGCCAGCAGCTTAGTAACAGGCAGCTCCTACGAGCAGTACTTC. The V and J genes are TRBV13 and TRBJ2-5; maybe TRBD1 (5 bases). The J call may not be correct, given that the DNA end is closer to TRBJ2-7. Germline loops: CDR1 PRHDT, CDR2 FYEKMQ (reference sequence). This CDR3 contains 15 residues.

The V call is TRBV2, the J call TRBJ2-3, with TRBD1 matching over 9 bases. The germline gives CDR1 SNHLY, CDR2 FYNNEI. The CDR3 covers 14 residues. V gave up 8 bases and J gave up 1 base; unmatched junction bases: 4. The CDR3 sequence is CASGGDRGTDTQYF. The CDR3 region has the DNA TGTGCCAGCGGAGGGGACAGGGGCACAGATACGCAGTATTTT. Full variable domain (remainder filled in from reference TRBV2 and TRBJ2-3): EPEVTQTPSHQVTQMGQEVILRCVPISNHLYFYWYRQILGQKVEFLVSFYNNEISEKSEIFDDQFSVERPDGSNFTLKIRSTKLEDSAMYFCASGGDRGTDTQYFGPGTRLTVL.

V and J are TRBV28 and TRBJ2-5; D not resolved. The tail of the sequence fits TRBJ2-7 better, so the J call may be wrong. Germline V CDR1 and CDR2: MDHEN, SYDVKM. This CDR3 is 14 amino acids long. The CDR3 region has the DNA TGTGCCAGCAGCCCCGCTACGTCGCCCTACGAGCAGTACTTC. Its translation: CASSPATSPYEQYF.

The sample holds a few counts of this clonotype. For the CDR3, the DNA is TGTGCCAGCAGTTACCCTTTACAGGGGTTTGGGGATGAGCAGTTCTTC. Translated, it gives CASSYPLQGFGDEQFF. J is TRBJ2-1 and V is TRBV6-2 or TRBV6-3; 7 bases agree with TRBD1. This CDR3 contains 16 residues. Germline V gene lookup returns CDR1 MNHEY and CDR2 SVGEGT. J lost 8 bases, V lost 2 bases, and 12 bases had no gene match.

This clonotype was picked up a small number of times. CDR3: CASSQDSVSGGNEQFF. CDR3 DNA sequence: TGCGCCAGCAGCCAAGATTCGGTTTCTGGTGGCAATGAGCAGTTCTTC. The chain employs TRBV4-3 and TRBJ2-1; D is ambiguous. Trimming cost V 0 bases and J 6 bases, with 15 bases left between them. The CDR3 contains 16 residues. Per germline, CDR1 LGHNA and CDR2 YSLEER.

The chain has TRBV29-1 and TRBJ2-5; maybe TRBD1 (5 bases). The J call may not be correct, given that the DNA end is closer to TRBJ2-1. CDR1 is SQVTM and CDR2 is ANQGSEA in the germline V gene. This CDR3 is 14 amino acids long. The CDR3 spells CSVEADTNHNEQFF. In DNA, the CDR3 is TGCAGCGTTGAAGCGGACACGAACCACAATGAGCAGTTCTTC.